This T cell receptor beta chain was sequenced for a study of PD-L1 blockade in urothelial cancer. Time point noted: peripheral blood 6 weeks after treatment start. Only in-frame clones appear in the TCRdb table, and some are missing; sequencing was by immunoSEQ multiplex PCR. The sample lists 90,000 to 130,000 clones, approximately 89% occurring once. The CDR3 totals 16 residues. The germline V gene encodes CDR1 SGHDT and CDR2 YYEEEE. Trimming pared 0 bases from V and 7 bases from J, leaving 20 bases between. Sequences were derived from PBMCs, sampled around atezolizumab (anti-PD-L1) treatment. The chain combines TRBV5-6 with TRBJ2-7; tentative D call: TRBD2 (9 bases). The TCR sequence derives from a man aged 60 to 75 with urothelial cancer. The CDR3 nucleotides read TGTGCCAGCAGCTTGGCTAGCGGGACAGGTTTGGGTGAGCAGTACTTC. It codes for CASSLASGTGLGEQYF.